This T cell receptor (beta chain) was captured by sequencing in a study of cytomegalovirus exposure and HLA in healthy donors. Study-level results: Presence/absence analyses assumed roughly uniform sequencing depth across donors.

Looked up from germline, CDR1 is SGHVS and CDR2 is FNYEAQ. The trim removed 5 bases at V and 0 bases at J, leaving 8 bases unmatched. There are 18 residues in the CDR3. As for this clone: The target antigen is unknown.

Use of 60 Vbeta and 13 Jbeta primers characterized the PCR. The assay was immunoSEQ multiplex PCR, and TCRdb's table has in-frame clones only and misses some. Here the sample spans more than 85,000 clones, 63% being singletons. The sequenced sample was PBMCs. This TCR came from a woman between 25 and 40 years old in good health and CMV-seronegative. The chain recombines TRBV7-6 with TRBJ2-6, with 9 bases lining up with TRBD2. The CDR3 DNA is TGTGCCAGCAGCAGTATAGCGGGGGTTACCTCTGGGGCCAACGTCCTGACTTTC. This translates into CASSSIAGVTSGANVLTF.